The clone carrying this T cell receptor (beta chain) has a handful of counts. Its specificity is unknown. Method: immunoSEQ multiplex PCR; TCRdb's copy keeps in-frame clones and lacks some. Of tens of thousands of clones detected, roughly 90% appear once; the ten largest clones hold approximately 0.54%. The data derive from a study of graft-versus-host responses after intestinal transplantation. At the level of the study: Tacrolimus plus steroids were given to all recipients for roughly 3 years, preceded by anti-thymocyte globulin induction.

Trimming left V 8 bases short and J 0 bases short, with 13 bases between. There are 15 residues in the CDR3. CDR1 and CDR2 (germline): SEHNR, FQNEAQ (reference sequence). The source is a human donor who received an intestinal transplant. This sample comprised unstimulated CD8+ T cells sorted from spleen or lymph node cells, obtained before intestinal transplant. This chain connects TRBV7-9 to TRBJ2-2; tentative D call: TRBD2 (6 bases). Here the CDR3 DNA reads TGTGCCAGCCGACACGCGGGATCGAACACCGGGGAGCTGTTTTTT. Translation: CASRHAGSNTGELFF.